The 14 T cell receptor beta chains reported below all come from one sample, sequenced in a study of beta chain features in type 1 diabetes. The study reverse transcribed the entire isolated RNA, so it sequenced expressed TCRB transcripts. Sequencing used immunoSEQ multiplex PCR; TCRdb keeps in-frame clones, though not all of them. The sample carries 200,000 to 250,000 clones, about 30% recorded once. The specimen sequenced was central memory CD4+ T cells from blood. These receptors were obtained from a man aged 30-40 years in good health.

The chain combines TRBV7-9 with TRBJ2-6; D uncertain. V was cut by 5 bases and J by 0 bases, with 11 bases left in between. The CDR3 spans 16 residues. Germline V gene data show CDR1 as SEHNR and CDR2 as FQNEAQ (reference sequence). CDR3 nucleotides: TGTGCCAGCAGCGCCGGCCAGAACTCTGGGGCCAACGTCCTGACTTTC. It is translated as CASSAGQNSGANVLTF.

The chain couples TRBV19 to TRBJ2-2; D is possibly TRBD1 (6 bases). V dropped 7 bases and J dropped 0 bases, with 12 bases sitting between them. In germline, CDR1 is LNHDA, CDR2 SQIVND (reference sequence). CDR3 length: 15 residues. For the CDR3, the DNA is TGTGCCAGTAAGGGCGGACAGACGAACACCGGGGAGCTGTTTTTT. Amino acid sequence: CASKGGQTNTGELFF.

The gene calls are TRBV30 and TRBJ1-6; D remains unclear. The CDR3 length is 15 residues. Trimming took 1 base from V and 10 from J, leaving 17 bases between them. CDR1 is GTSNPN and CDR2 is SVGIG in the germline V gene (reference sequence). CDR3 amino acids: CAWSDSLSLVSPLHF. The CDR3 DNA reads TGTGCCTGGAGTGACAGTCTCTCCCTGGTCTCACCCCTCCACTTT.

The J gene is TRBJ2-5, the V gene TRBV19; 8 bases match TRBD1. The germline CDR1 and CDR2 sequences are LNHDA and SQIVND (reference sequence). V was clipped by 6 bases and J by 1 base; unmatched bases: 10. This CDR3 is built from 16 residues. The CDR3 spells CASSPLGGQVQETQYF. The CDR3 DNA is TGTGCCAGTAGCCCATTAGGGGGACAGGTCCAAGAGACCCAGTACTTC. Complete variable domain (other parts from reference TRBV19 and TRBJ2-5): DGGITQSPKYLFRKEGQNVTLSCEQNLNHDAMYWYRQDPGQGLRLIYYSQIVNDFQKGDIAEGYSVSREKKESFPLTVTSAQKNPTAFYLCASSPLGGQVQETQYFGPGTRLLVL.

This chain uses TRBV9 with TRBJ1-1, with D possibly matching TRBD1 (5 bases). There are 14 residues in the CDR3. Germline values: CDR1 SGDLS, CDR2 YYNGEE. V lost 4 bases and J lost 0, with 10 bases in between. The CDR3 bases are TGTGCCAGCAGCTTGGGACGGATGAACACTGAAGCTTTCTTT. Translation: CASSLGRMNTEAFF.

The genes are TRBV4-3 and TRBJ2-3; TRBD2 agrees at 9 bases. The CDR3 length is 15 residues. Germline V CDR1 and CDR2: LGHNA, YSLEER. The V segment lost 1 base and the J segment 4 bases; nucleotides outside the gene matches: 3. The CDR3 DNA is TGCGCCAGCAGCCAAGCTAGCGGGGACGCAGATACGCAGTATTTT. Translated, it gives CASSQASGDADTQYF.

The CDR3 is CASVGAGGPGELFF. Written as DNA, the CDR3 is TGTGCCAGCGTCGGGGCAGGGGGTCCCGGGGAGCTGTTTTTT. The chain recombines TRBV27 with TRBJ2-2; 7 nucleotides match TRBD1. This CDR3 spans 14 amino acids. The V segment lost 8 bases and the J segment 6 bases; nucleotides outside the gene matches: 9. Looked up from germline, CDR1 is MNHEY and CDR2 is SMNVEV (reference sequence).

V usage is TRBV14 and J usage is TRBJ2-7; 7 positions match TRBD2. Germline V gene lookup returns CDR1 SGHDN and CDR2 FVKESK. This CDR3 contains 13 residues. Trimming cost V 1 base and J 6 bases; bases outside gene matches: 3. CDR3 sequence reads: CASSQVPGGEQYF. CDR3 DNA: TGTGCCAGCAGCCAAGTCCCGGGGGGCGAGCAGTACTTC.

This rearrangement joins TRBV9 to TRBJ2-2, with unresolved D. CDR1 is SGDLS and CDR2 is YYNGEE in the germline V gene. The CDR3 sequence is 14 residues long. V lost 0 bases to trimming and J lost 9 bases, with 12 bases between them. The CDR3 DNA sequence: TGTGCCAGCAGCGTAGACCCCTTGGACCGGGAGCTGTTTTTT. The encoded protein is CASSVDPLDRELFF.

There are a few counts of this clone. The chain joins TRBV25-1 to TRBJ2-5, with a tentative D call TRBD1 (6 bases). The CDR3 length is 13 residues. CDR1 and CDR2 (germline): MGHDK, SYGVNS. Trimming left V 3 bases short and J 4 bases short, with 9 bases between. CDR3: CASSDRRGETQYF. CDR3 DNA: TGTGCCAGCAGTGACCGCAGGGGAGAGACCCAGTACTTC.

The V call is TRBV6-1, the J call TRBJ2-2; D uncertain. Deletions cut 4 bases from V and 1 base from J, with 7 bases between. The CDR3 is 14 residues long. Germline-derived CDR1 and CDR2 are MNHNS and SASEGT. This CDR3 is CASSAGWNTGELFF. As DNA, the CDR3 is TGTGCCAGCAGTGCAGGATGGAACACCGGGGAGCTGTTTTTT.

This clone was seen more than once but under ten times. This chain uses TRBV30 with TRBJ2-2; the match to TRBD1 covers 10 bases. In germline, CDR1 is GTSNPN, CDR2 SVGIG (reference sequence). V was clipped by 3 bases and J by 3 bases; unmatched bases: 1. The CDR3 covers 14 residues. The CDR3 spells CAWRTGGYTGELFF. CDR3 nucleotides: TGTGCCTGGAGGACAGGGGGCTACACCGGGGAGCTGTTTTTT.

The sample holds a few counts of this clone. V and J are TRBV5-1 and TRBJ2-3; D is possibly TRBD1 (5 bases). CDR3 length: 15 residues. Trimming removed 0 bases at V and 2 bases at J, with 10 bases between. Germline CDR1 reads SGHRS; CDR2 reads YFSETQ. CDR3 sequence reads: CASSLVRVDTDTQYF. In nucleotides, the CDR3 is TGCGCCAGCAGCTTGGTCAGGGTGGACACAGATACGCAGTATTTT.

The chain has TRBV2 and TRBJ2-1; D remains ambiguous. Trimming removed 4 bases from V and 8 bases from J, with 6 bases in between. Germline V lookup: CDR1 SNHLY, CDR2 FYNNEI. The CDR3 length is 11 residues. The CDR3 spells CASSVGHEQFF. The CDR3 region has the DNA TGTGCCAGCAGTGTGGGCCATGAGCAGTTCTTC. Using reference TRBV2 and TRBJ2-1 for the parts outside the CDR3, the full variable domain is EPEVTQTPSHQVTQMGQEVILRCVPISNHLYFYWYRQILGQKVEFLVSFYNNEISEKSEIFDDQFSVERPDGSNFTLKIRSTKLEDSAMYFCASSVGHEQFFGPGTRLTVL.